Following are 26 T cell receptor beta chains from one sample sequenced in a study of blood T cell repertoires in COVID-19 (dated by TCRdb to 2018 to 2020). Receptor libraries were prepared by the immunoSEQ multiplex PCR assay. Here the immuneACCESS table is served through TCRdb, limited to in-frame sequences with V and J called. Missing clones are a known gap in these copies; in checked studies unresolved V genes cover under half, and the rest lacks a known reason. The sample includes around 300,000 clones, with around 91% observed a single time. The ten largest make up around 1% of the sample. The sequenced material came from peripheral blood. The receptors here all came from a woman aged 40 to 50 with COVID-19, enrolled during active disease.

This clone has only one observation. The chain is built from TRBV7-9 and TRBJ1-1; D unresolved. V was pared by 3 bases and J by 1 base, with 9 bases between. The germline CDR1 and CDR2 sequences are SEHNR and FQNEAQ (reference sequence). CDR3 length: 14 amino acids. CDR3: CASSLNPGNTEAFF. CDR3 sequence (DNA): TGTGCCAGCAGCTTGAATCCAGGGAACACTGAAGCTTTCTTT.

In regard to this clone: A read error may produce the germline difference seen at one junction end. V gene TRBV7-2 combines with J gene TRBJ2-7; 16 bases map to TRBD2. Germline V gene data show CDR1 as SGHTA and CDR2 as FQGNSA. The CDR3 totals 18 residues. In DNA form, the CDR3 reads TGTGCCGGCAGCTTGGGACTAGCGGGAGGGAGTAATTGGGGCGAGCAGTACTTC. This gives the protein CAGSLGLAGGSNWGEQYF.

The genes are TRBV6-5 and TRBJ2-3, with TRBD2 as a possible D gene (5 bases). CDR3 length: 13 residues. Germline CDR1 reads MNHEY; CDR2 reads SVGAGI. Trimming pared 10 bases from V and 3 bases from J, leaving 14 bases between. CDR3 in amino acids: CATQDSRTDTQYF. CDR3 DNA: TGTGCCACCCAGGACTCGAGGACAGATACGCAGTATTTT.

The chain employs TRBV28 and TRBJ1-5; 9 nucleotides agree with TRBD1. The V gene end was trimmed by 6 bases and the J gene end by 6 bases; junction bases not matched to a gene: 6. The CDR3 loop spans 14 amino acids. Germline assignment: CDR1 MDHEN and CDR2 SYDVKM. CDR3 protein: CASSTMTGGQPQHF. In nucleotides, the CDR3 is TGTGCCAGCAGCACAATGACAGGGGGTCAGCCCCAGCATTTT.

V usage is TRBV5-6 and J usage is TRBJ1-1; maybe TRBD1 (5 bases). The germline gives CDR1 SGHDT, CDR2 YYEEEE. V was shortened by 0 bases and J by 7 bases, with 10 bases between the two germline ends. The CDR3 contains 13 residues. The CDR3 region is CASSLAAGFEAFF. CDR3 bases: TGTGCCAGCAGCTTGGCCGCAGGGTTTGAAGCTTTCTTT.

The chain joins TRBV9 to TRBJ1-1; 7 bases map to TRBD1. The CDR3 has 14 amino acids. CDR1 is SGDLS and CDR2 is YYNGEE in the germline V gene. The J segment lost 2 bases and the V segment lost 1 base, leaving 2 bases of the junction unmatched. CDR3 nucleotide sequence: TGTGCCAGCAGCGTACGACAGGGAAACACTGAAGCTTTCTTT. Protein sequence: CASSVRQGNTEAFF.

The CDR3 loop reads CASSLAYAGATNEKLFF. CDR3 coding DNA: TGTGCCAGCAGCTTGGCCTATGCAGGGGCAACTAATGAAAAACTGTTTTTT. The V call is TRBV5-4, the J call TRBJ1-4, with D possibly being TRBD1 (6 bases). From germline, CDR1 is SGHNT and CDR2 YYREEE (reference sequence). There are 17 residues in the CDR3. Trimming stripped 0 bases from V and 0 bases from J, with 12 bases between.

This clone has just a few counts. The chain is built from TRBV7-2 and TRBJ1-1; a possible D gene is TRBD1 (5 bases). V was trimmed by 5 bases and J by 1 base, leaving 11 bases between them. The CDR3 is 14 residues long. The germline V gene has CDR1 SGHTA and CDR2 FQGNSA. CDR3 sequence (DNA): TGTGCCAGCAGCCTGCGTCAGGGGAACACTGAAGCTTTCTTT. This translates into CASSLRQGNTEAFF.

V gene TRBV11-2 combines with J gene TRBJ2-1; no clear D gene. V gave up 1 base and J gave up 0 bases, with 13 bases separating them. Germline V gene lookup returns CDR1 SGHAT and CDR2 FQNNGV. CDR3 size: 17 residues. CDR3 region: CASSLVFAQSSYNEQFF. CDR3 nucleotide sequence: TGTGCCAGCAGCTTAGTTTTCGCACAGAGCTCCTACAATGAGCAGTTCTTC.

DNA for the CDR3: TGCAGTGCCCCACTCGAGGGGGCCCAGTACTTC. It translates to CSAPLEGAQYF. The chain couples TRBV20-1 to TRBJ2-5; a possible D gene is TRBD1 (6 bases). With 6 bases removed from V and 9 bases from J, the gap between germline ends came to 14 bases. This CDR3 spans 11 amino acids. From germline, CDR1 is DFQATT and CDR2 SNEGSKA (reference sequence).

This chain joins TRBV28 and TRBJ1-2; a possible D gene is TRBD1 (6 bases). CDR1 and CDR2 (germline): MDHEN, SYDVKM. This CDR3 spans 16 amino acids. The V end was cut by 7 bases, the J end by 8 bases, with 26 bases between. CDR3 region: CASKPAGAGGRKGYTF. CDR3 nucleotide sequence: TGTGCCAGCAAACCCGCGGGGGCTGGGGGGCGTAAAGGCTACACCTTC.

This CDR3 is CASSLDGSGAYGYTF. CDR3 DNA sequence: TGTGCCAGCAGCTTGGATGGGTCAGGGGCCTATGGCTACACCTTC. The chain links TRBV5-4 to TRBJ1-2; D perhaps matches TRBD1 (6 bases). Trimming took off 0 bases at V and 4 bases at J, with 13 bases between the two ends. CDR3 size: 15 residues. Germline CDR1 and CDR2: SGHNT and YYREEE (reference sequence). The variable domain in full, with the rest retrieved from reference TRBV5-4 and TRBJ1-2, is ETGVTQSPTHLIKTRGQQVTLRCSSQSGHNTVSWYQQALGQGPQFIFQYYREEENGRGNFPPRFSGLQFPNYSSELNVNALELDDSALYLCASSLDGSGAYGYTFGSGTRLTVV.

This chain links TRBV7-3 with TRBJ2-3, with 8 bases aligning to TRBD1. Germline-derived CDR1 and CDR2 are SGHTA and FQGTGA. With 5 bases clipped from V and 2 bases from J, the junction kept 6 bases outside the gene matches. The CDR3 totals 15 residues. The CDR3 sequence: CASSPRTGPTDTQYF. The CDR3 DNA is TGTGCCAGCAGCCCCCGGACAGGGCCCACAGATACGCAGTATTTT.

This chain links TRBV5-1 with TRBJ2-1, with D unresolved. Trimming cost V 0 bases and J 2 bases, with 9 bases left between them. CDR1 and CDR2 (germline): SGHRS, YFSETQ. The CDR3 sequence is 15 residues long. As DNA, the CDR3 is TGCGCCAGCAGCTTGGCGTTAGTCGCCTACAATGAGCAGTTCTTC. This translates into CASSLALVAYNEQFF.

This chain links TRBV6-6 with TRBJ1-1; 8 positions agree with TRBD1. The CDR3 covers 15 residues. The V gene end was trimmed by 5 bases and the J gene end by 5 bases; junction bases not matched to a gene: 10. Germline loops: CDR1 MNHNY, CDR2 SVGAGI (reference sequence). The CDR3, as DNA: TGTGCCAGCAGTACCTCCAGGGGGCGTCGGACTGAAGCTTTCTTT. Translation gives CASSTSRGRRTEAFF.

V gene TRBV29-1 combines with J gene TRBJ1-5, with 9 bases that match TRBD1. V shed 4 bases, J shed 3 bases, and the junction held 7 bases outside the gene matches. Germline CDR1 SQVTM, CDR2 ANQGSEA. The CDR3 spans 15 residues. The CDR3 DNA is TGCAGCGTTGCAGTCGGACAGGGGAACAATCAGCCCCAGCATTTT. It codes for CSVAVGQGNNQPQHF. Based on the CDR3 plus reference TRBV29-1 and TRBJ1-5, the full variable domain is SAVISQKPSRDICQRGTSLTIQCQVDSQVTMMFWYRQQPGQSLTLIATANQGSEATYESGFVIDKFPISRPNLTFSTLTVSNMSPEDSSIYLCSVAVGQGNNQPQHFGDGTRLSIL.

The table lists this clone with a count of one. The chain links TRBV10-1 to TRBJ1-5; D unresolved. V was pared by 3 bases and J by 0 bases, with 9 bases between. The length of the CDR3 is 15 residues. Germline V gene sequence: CDR1 WNHNN, CDR2 SYGVQD (reference sequence). The CDR3, as DNA: TGCGCCAGCAGTGATGGTCTATATAGCAATCAGCCCCAGCATTTT. Translating gives CASSDGLYSNQPQHF.

The CDR3 DNA sequence: TGTGCCAGTAGTACGACAGGGGGCCAGCCCTACGAGCAGTACTTC. As protein: CASSTTGGQPYEQYF. The chain uses TRBV19 and TRBJ2-7; 10 bases are shared with TRBD1. Trimming at V came to 4 bases and at J to 2 bases, leaving 5 bases not matched to a gene. Per germline, CDR1 LNHDA and CDR2 SQIVND (reference sequence). This CDR3 has 15 amino acids. The full variable domain, with the rest looked up from reference TRBV19 and TRBJ2-7, is DGGITQSPKYLFRKEGQNVTLSCEQNLNHDAMYWYRQDPGQGLRLIYYSQIVNDFQKGDIAEGYSVSREKKESFPLTVTSAQKNPTAFYLCASSTTGGQPYEQYFGPGTRLTVT.

This rearrangement joins TRBV7-2 to TRBJ2-6; D gene ambiguous. The CDR3 sequence is 13 residues long. Germline lookup yields CDR1 SGHTA and CDR2 FQGNSA. V dropped 4 bases and J dropped 7 bases, with 8 bases sitting between them. Here the CDR3 DNA reads TGTGCCAGCAGCTCGAATAGAGCCAACGTCCTGACTTTC. Translating it yields CASSSNRANVLTF.

This clone appeared once. The chain employs TRBV4-3 and TRBJ1-3; D uncertain. V was trimmed by 0 bases and J by 2 bases, leaving 8 bases between them. The CDR3 runs to 15 residues. The germline CDR1 and CDR2 sequences are LGHNA and YSLEER. CDR3 nucleotide sequence: TGCGCCAGCAGCCAAGATACTTCAACTGGAAACACCATATATTTT. It specifies CASSQDTSTGNTIYF.

With regard to this clone: Its ends do not fully match the called genes, so a read error is possible. The chain employs TRBV7-2 and TRBJ1-1; D ambiguous. The CDR3 is made up of 13 amino acids. Germline V gene lookup returns CDR1 SGHTA and CDR2 FQGNSA. The CDR3 here is CASTLKPLTEAFF. CDR3 DNA: TGTGCCAGCACCTTAAAACCACTCACTGAAGCTTTCTTT.

Remarks on this clone: Compared with germline, one end of the junction differs, possibly owing to a read error. This sequence joins TRBV7-9 and TRBJ1-3, with D possibly TRBD1 on 5 matching bases. The CDR3 runs to 12 residues. CDR1 and CDR2 (germline): SEHNR, FQNEAQ (reference sequence). CDR3 protein: CASSLGPNKGDF. The CDR3 nucleotides are TGTGCCAGCAGCTTAGGACCGAATAAAGGGGATTTT.

V and J are TRBV2 and TRBJ1-1; the D gene is possibly TRBD1 (5 bases). The CDR3 has 13 residues. The V and J ends lost 8 bases and 7 bases respectively, with 17 bases between them. CDR1 is SNHLY, CDR2 FYNNEI, per germline. CDR3 in DNA: TGTGCCAGCCTGTACACGCCGGGGGGTGAAGCTTTCTTT. Its protein is CASLYTPGGEAFF.

The V call is TRBV28, the J call TRBJ1-4; D may be TRBD1 (5 bases). Germline V lookup: CDR1 MDHEN, CDR2 SYDVKM. This CDR3 contains 16 residues. The ends were cut back, 4 bases at V and 2 bases at J, with 14 bases in the middle. The CDR3 reads CASSSGGAPTNEKLFF. The DNA for the CDR3 is TGTGCCAGCAGTTCAGGTGGGGCTCCGACTAATGAAAAACTGTTTTTT.

The rearrangement joins TRBV15 to TRBJ1-2, with 10 bases aligning to TRBD1. Unmatched junction bases numbered 5, after V lost 3 bases and J lost 7 bases. The CDR3 runs to 14 residues. Looked up from germline, CDR1 is LNHNV and CDR2 is YYDKDF (reference sequence). The CDR3 region has the DNA TGTGCCACCAGCAGTAGACAGGGGGCGGGTGGCTACACCTTC. Protein sequence: CATSSRQGAGGYTF. Full variable domain (rest looked up from reference TRBV15 and TRBJ1-2): DAMVIQNPRYQVTQFGKPVTLSCSQTLNHNVMYWYQQKSSQAPKLLFHYYDKDFNNEADTPDNFQSRRPNTSFCFLDIRSPGLGDTAMYLCATSSRQGAGGYTFGSGTRLTVV.

This clone was picked up one time. This chain uses TRBV15 with TRBJ2-2; 11 nucleotides line up with TRBD2. V shed 0 bases and J 0 bases; nucleotides not matched to a gene: 6. The CDR3 consists of 19 residues. Germline CDR1 and CDR2: LNHNV and YYDKDF (reference sequence). The CDR3 region has the DNA TGTGCCACCAGCAGAGAAAGCCCGGGACTAGCGGCGAACACCGGGGAGCTGTTTTTT. Protein product: CATSRESPGLAANTGELFF.